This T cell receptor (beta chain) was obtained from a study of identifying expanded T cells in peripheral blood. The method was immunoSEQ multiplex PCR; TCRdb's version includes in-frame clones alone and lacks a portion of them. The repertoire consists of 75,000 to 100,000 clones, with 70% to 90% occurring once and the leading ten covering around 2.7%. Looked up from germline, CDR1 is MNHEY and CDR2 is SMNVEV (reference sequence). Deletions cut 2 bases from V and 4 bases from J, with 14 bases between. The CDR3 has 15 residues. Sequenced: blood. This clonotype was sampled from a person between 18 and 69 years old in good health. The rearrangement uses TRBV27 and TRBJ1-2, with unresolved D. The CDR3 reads CASSLAGGGAYGYTF. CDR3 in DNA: TGTGCCAGCAGTTTAGCGGGAGGAGGAGCCTATGGCTACACCTTC.